These 18 T cell receptor beta chains share one sample of origin, sequenced in a study of cytomegalovirus exposure and HLA in healthy donors. PCR involved 60 Vbeta and 13 Jbeta primers. Assay: immunoSEQ multiplex PCR; the TCRdb copy retains only in-frame clones and omits some. The table shows roughly 170,000 clones, with roughly four fifths occurring only once. The sample was PBMCs. All receptors derive from a woman in her twenties or thirties in good health and CMV-seronegative.

The chain is built from TRBV28 and TRBJ1-1, with TRBD1 as a possible D gene (5 bases). The CDR3 is made up of 16 amino acids. Germline CDR1 is MDHEN and CDR2 is SYDVKM. Trimming pared 10 bases from V and 3 bases from J, leaving 24 bases between. CDR3 in DNA: TGTGCCATCTCGTCCCTTTGGCCAGGGTCCCACACTGAAGCTTTCTTT. Protein product: CAISSLWPGSHTEAFF.

This rearrangement joins TRBV6-5 to TRBJ2-1, with a tentative D call TRBD2 (6 bases). Trimming took 0 bases from V and 8 from J, leaving 14 bases between them. CDR3 length: 15 amino acids. Germline V CDR1 and CDR2: MNHEY, SVGAGI. The CDR3 loop is CASSYSTGAGDEQFF. CDR3 sequence (DNA): TGTGCCAGCAGTTACTCGACGGGAGCGGGCGATGAGCAGTTCTTC.

This chain connects TRBV28 to TRBJ2-2; TRBD1 agrees at 7 bases. The CDR3 has 15 residues. V shed 8 bases and J 7 bases; nucleotides not matched to a gene: 13. CDR1 and CDR2 from the germline V gene are MDHEN and SYDVKM. The CDR3 loop reads CASSKTGPQRGELFF. CDR3 bases: TGTGCCAGCTCTAAGACAGGGCCCCAGCGCGGGGAGCTGTTTTTT.

J is TRBJ2-7 and V is TRBV11-2; 10 nucleotides agree with TRBD2. Losses at the gene ends were 1 base for V and 3 bases for J; bases not matched to a gene: 0. Germline CDR1 reads SGHAT; CDR2 reads FQNNGV. This CDR3 contains 14 residues. The CDR3 region is CASSLASGGYEQYF. As DNA, the CDR3 is TGTGCCAGCAGCTTAGCTAGCGGGGGCTACGAGCAGTACTTC.

The V gene is TRBV6-5, the J gene TRBJ1-5; no clear D gene. Germline CDR1 reads MNHEY; CDR2 reads SVGAGI. V lost 6 bases and J 9 bases, leaving 15 bases between the germline ends. The CDR3 extends over 13 amino acids. The CDR3 DNA is TGTGCCAGCAGGCGACCGCCCGGAGGGCCCCAGCATTTT. This translates into CASRRPPGGPQHF.

This clone was counted between two and nine times. The chain employs TRBV28 and TRBJ2-1; TRBD1 agrees at 7 bases. CDR1 MDHEN and CDR2 SYDVKM come from the germline V gene. With 10 bases clipped from V and 3 bases from J, the junction kept 6 bases outside the gene matches. The CDR3 has 13 residues. The CDR3 sequence: CATLGTDYNEQFF. The DNA for the CDR3 is TGTGCCACCCTCGGGACAGACTACAATGAGCAGTTCTTC.

This clone was observed a few times. This chain links TRBV6-5 with TRBJ1-1; D is unresolved. CDR3 length equals 13 residues. The germline V and J ends were trimmed by 6 bases and 0 bases, with 8 bases remaining between them. Germline-derived CDR1 and CDR2 are MNHEY and SVGAGI. CDR3 in DNA: TGTGCCAGCAGGAGAATGATGAACACTGAAGCTTTCTTT. Residues: CASRRMMNTEAFF.

The chain joins TRBV6-5 to TRBJ1-1; 7 positions match TRBD1. J was trimmed by 5 bases and V by 6 bases; bases with no gene match: 3. The CDR3 totals 12 residues. CDR1 and CDR2 (germline): MNHEY, SVGAGI. The CDR3 DNA is TGTGCCAGCAGGGGACAGTTTACTGAAGCTTTCTTT. Protein: CASRGQFTEAFF.

The chain links TRBV7-2 to TRBJ2-7; TRBD1 agrees at 9 bases. CDR1 is SGHTA, CDR2 FQGNSA, per germline. V trimming: 4 bases; J trimming: 0 bases; junction bases outside the gene matches: 7. The CDR3 has 16 amino acids. The CDR3, as DNA: TGTGCCAGCAGCTCACAGGGGGCGCGGGTCTCCTACGAGCAGTACTTC. The encoded protein is CASSSQGARVSYEQYF.

CDR3 nucleotide sequence: TGTGCCAGCAGTTACGCCGGGACAGGGGGCCATGAGCAGTTCTTC. This sequence encodes CASSYAGTGGHEQFF. The J gene is TRBJ2-1, the V gene TRBV6-5; 12 bases line up with TRBD1. The V gene's germline CDR1 is MNHEY and CDR2 SVGAGI. J was trimmed by 8 bases and V by 2 bases; bases with no gene match: 4. The CDR3 runs 15 residues.

J is TRBJ2-3 and V is TRBV5-1, with 9 bases matching TRBD2. This CDR3 has 17 residues. V dropped 4 bases and J dropped 5; count of bases not matched to a gene: 14. The V gene's germline CDR1 is SGHRS and CDR2 YFSETQ. DNA of the CDR3: TGCGCCAGCAGCCCCCCCGGGGCGGTAGCGGGGGTAGATACGCAGTATTTT. Translation gives CASSPPGAVAGVDTQYF. The entire variable domain, with the rest obtained from reference TRBV5-1 and TRBJ2-3, is as follows: KAGVTQTPRYLIKTRGQQVTLSCSPISGHRSVSWYQQTPGQGLQFLFEYFSETQRNKGNFPGRFSGRQFSNSRSEMNVSTLELGDSALYLCASSPPGAVAGVDTQYFGPGTRLTVL.

This chain links TRBV19 with TRBJ2-3, with 12 positions matching TRBD2. The germline V gene has CDR1 LNHDA and CDR2 SQIVND (reference sequence). The CDR3 has 17 residues. After removal of 6 bases from V and 2 bases from J, the junction contained 9 bases not matched to a gene. CDR3 coding DNA: TGTGCCAGTAGCCGTCGGACTAGCGGGGATCACACAGATACGCAGTATTTT. This sequence encodes CASSRRTSGDHTDTQYF.

The V and J genes are TRBV5-1 and TRBJ1-1, with D perhaps TRBD1 (6 bases). Between the trimmed V and J ends, which lost 3 bases and 4 bases, there was a span of 22 bases. The CDR3 has 17 amino acids. From germline, CDR1 is SGHRS and CDR2 YFSETQ. CDR3 region: CASSSAQDSTSRTEAFF. DNA of the CDR3: TGCGCCAGCAGCTCAGCCCAGGACAGTACATCGCGCACTGAAGCTTTCTTT.

The chain recombines TRBV27 with TRBJ2-1; 8 nucleotides line up with TRBD2. Trimming removed 3 bases from V and 8 bases from J; junction bases left unmatched: 9. Looked up from germline, CDR1 is MNHEY and CDR2 is SMNVEV (reference sequence). There are 15 residues in the CDR3. CDR3 region: CASSFGASGLDEQFF. The DNA of the CDR3 is TGTGCCAGCAGTTTCGGCGCTAGCGGGCTCGATGAGCAGTTCTTC.

Of note for this clone: Other DNA sequences in the same sample also yield this CDR3. The chain is built from TRBV6-1 and TRBJ1-2; 11 bases are a match to TRBD1. This CDR3 has 15 amino acids. CDR1 and CDR2 from the germline V gene are MNHNS and SASEGT. V dropped 0 bases and J dropped 4; count of bases not matched to a gene: 1. The chain's CDR3 is CASSEAGTGGYGYTF. The CDR3 coding sequence is TGTGCCAGCAGTGAAGCGGGGACAGGGGGCTATGGCTACACCTTC.

The rearrangement links TRBV2 to TRBJ1-1, with D perhaps matching TRBD1 (5 bases). CDR3 length: 14 amino acids. Germline V gives CDR1 SNHLY, CDR2 FYNNEI. Deletions cut 3 bases from V and 5 bases from J, with 13 bases between. The CDR3 loop is CASSEGGGGTEAFF. In DNA form, the CDR3 reads TGTGCCAGCAGTGAGGGGGGGGGAGGTACTGAAGCTTTCTTT. Together with reference TRBV2 and TRBJ1-1, the CDR3 gives the full variable domain: EPEVTQTPSHQVTQMGQEVILRCVPISNHLYFYWYRQILGQKVEFLVSFYNNEISEKSEIFDDQFSVERPDGSNFTLKIRSTKLEDSAMYFCASSEGGGGTEAFFGQGTRLTVV.

The CDR3 spells CASSRGQILAKNIQYF. CDR3 coding DNA: TGTGCCAGTAGTAGAGGACAGATCCTAGCCAAAAACATTCAGTACTTC. The chain couples TRBV19 to TRBJ2-4; D might be TRBD1 (6 bases). Between the trimmed V and J ends, which lost 4 bases and 0 bases, there was a span of 13 bases. CDR1 is LNHDA and CDR2 is SQIVND in the germline V gene (reference sequence). The CDR3 extends over 16 amino acids.

The gene calls are TRBV7-2 and TRBJ1-2, with D maybe TRBD1 (6 bases). Trimming removed 2 bases from V and 0 bases from J, with 10 bases in between. Looked up from germline, CDR1 is SGHTA and CDR2 is FQGNSA. The CDR3 is 15 residues long. Here the CDR3 reads CASSLQGQPNYGYTF. The CDR3 nucleotides are TGTGCCAGCAGCTTACAGGGGCAGCCTAACTATGGCTACACCTTC.